This entry features one TCR beta chain sequence. The CDR3 contains 15 residues. Germline V lookup: CDR1 SGHRS, CDR2 YFSETQ. After removal of 1 base from V and 4 bases from J, the junction contained 6 bases not matched to a gene. The sample originates from a study of STAT5B mutations in CD4+ large granular lymphocyte leukemia. About the study: Healthy donors showed HLA-associated enrichment of the CDR3 'QG' motif.

Sequencing was performed with immunoSEQ multiplex PCR; in TCRdb, only in-frame clones are kept and a portion is missing. The data show about 33,000 clones, roughly four fifths seen once. The chain joins TRBV5-1 to TRBJ2-3; 7 nucleotides match TRBD2. Sequencing used CD4+ T cells from blood buffy coats. This clonotype was obtained from a human donor in good health. CDR3 DNA sequence: TGCGCCAGCAGCTTGTTAACTAGCGAGGCAGATACGCAGTATTTT. Translating gives CASSLLTSEADTQYF. Full variable domain (outside the CDR3, taken from reference TRBV5-1 and TRBJ2-3): KAGVTQTPRYLIKTRGQQVTLSCSPISGHRSVSWYQQTPGQGLQFLFEYFSETQRNKGNFPGRFSGRQFSNSRSEMNVSTLELGDSALYLCASSLLTSEADTQYFGPGTRLTVL.